Below, one T cell receptor (beta chain) is given with its context. Its antigen is currently unknown. The data were taken from a study of response to subunit inactivated influenza vaccine. The study, taken as a whole, reports: Only a handful of new T cells, the authors suggested, are recruited with each seasonal influenza vaccination.

Germline V gene sequence: CDR1 LGHDT, CDR2 YNNKEL (reference sequence). This CDR3 comprises 14 residues. Germline trimming cut 2 bases from V and 2 bases from J; bases unmatched to any gene: 3. TCRdb re-derived calls from the RT-PCR reads in MiXCR, one entry per CDR3 protein. The sample lists almost 250,000 distinct CDR3 sequences, 9.5% to 15% occurring once. The chain employs TRBV3-1 and TRBJ2-7; 7 positions match TRBD1. Sequences were derived from non-naive T cells sorted from PBMCs, sampled about 14 days before vaccination. The clonotype comes from a man aged 45-60 years who received an inactivated influenza vaccine. In DNA form, the CDR3 reads TGTGCCAGCAGCCAACTGGGACAGACCTACGAGCAGTACTTC. It specifies CASSQLGQTYEQYF.